Detailed here is one TCR beta chain. Its matching antigen is unknown. The sample comes from a study of CD8+ T cells in alopecia areata. Study overall: Patients in the treated group were given tofacitinib by mouth, 5 to 10 mg twice a day.

Documented treatment: oral pan-JAK inhibitor, 5-10 mg twice daily. Punch biopsies of lesional scalp, plus peripheral blood, were taken from alopecia areata patients. Extraction and reverse transcription of RNA yielded cDNA as the sequencing template. Data came from immunoSEQ multiplex PCR; TCRdb stores just in-frame clones and leaves some out. This table has 200,000 to 250,000 clones, approximately 45% appearing once. Between the trimmed V and J ends, which lost 7 bases and 5 bases, there was a span of 18 bases. Germline lookup yields CDR1 MNHGY and CDR2 SVAAGI. The CDR3 contains 15 residues. The study's findings and limits: Many expanded lesional clones persisted in scalp and blood during tofacitinib treatment. Normal skin's resident alphabeta T cells are also sequenced in scalp samples.

Sequenced material: CD4+ T cells sorted from blood, taken around week 37, from a patient treated with tofacitinib. The V and J genes are TRBV6-9 and TRBJ1-5; a weak D match, TRBD1 (5 bases). This receptor was obtained from a human donor with alopecia areata. The CDR3: CASKGFSGVYQPQHF. The CDR3 DNA reads TGTGCCAGCAAAGGGTTTTCGGGGGTTTATCAGCCCCAGCATTTT.